This TCR beta chain was sequenced for a study of CD8+ T cells in alopecia areata. Across the study: For 6 to 18 months, tofacitinib was taken, and 6 months off drug followed.

Extraction and reverse transcription of RNA yielded cDNA as the sequencing template. Only in-frame clones appear in the TCRdb table, and some are missing; sequencing was by immunoSEQ multiplex PCR. The table lists under 20,000 clones, less than 70% of them singletons, with 6% to 7% in the top ten. The CDR3 has 15 residues. In germline, CDR1 is SEHNR, CDR2 FQNEAQ (reference sequence). The V and J ends lost 2 bases and 3 bases respectively, with 13 bases between them. Findings and limits, study-wide: Alphabeta T cells residing in normal skin are also sequenced in scalp samples.

Peripheral blood and lesional scalp punch biopsies came from alopecia areata patients. This clone was seen only a few times. The antigen remains undetermined. The sequence was collected from a human donor with alopecia areata. The genes are TRBV7-9 and TRBJ1-2; no firm D call. The sample was skin, taken at week 0. The CDR3, as DNA: TGTGCCAGCAGCTTATCATCCCGACATGACTATGGCTACACCTTC. This gives the protein CASSLSSRHDYGYTF.